This T cell receptor beta chain was obtained from a study of T-cell memory formation after mild COVID-19. About the study: There were largely donor-specific TCR clusters. General observations from the study: Pre-infection memory already had some responding clones, implying cross-reactive memory joined. While clones contracting from day 15 to 85 were balanced between CD4 and CD8, later expanders leaned CD4+.

The CDR3 runs to 13 residues. Germline CDR1 KGHSH, CDR2 LQKENI. V lost 5 bases and J 1 base, leaving 9 bases between the germline ends. TCR alpha and TCR beta cDNA libraries carrying sample barcodes and UMIs were produced by 5'RACE using constant-segment primers. TCRdb redid the calling of the 5' RACE reads with MiXCR, one entry per CDR3 protein. The table has hundreds of thousands of distinct CDR3 sequences, about 16% seen once; the top ten hold around 20%. Concerning this clonotype: What it binds is unknown.

This rearrangement joins TRBV18 to TRBJ2-7, with D unresolved. The TCR comes from a man aged 18 to 29 who had mild COVID-19 (a few samples of this study predate the infection). Cell type and time point are not known. Input material: PBMCs or a T cell subset sorted from them (not recorded which). This chain's CDR3 is CASSSDLSYEQYF. CDR3 nucleotides: TGTGCCAGCTCATCCGACCTGTCCTACGAGCAGTACTTC.